This T cell receptor (beta chain) appears in the sequencing data of a study of blood T cell repertoires in COVID-19. The repertoire was sequenced with immunoSEQ multiplex PCR; TCRdb's copy has only in-frame clones and lacks some. The sample lists under 200,000 clones, around 80% seen once, with roughly 14% in the top ten. The CDR3 length is 12 residues. J lost 6 bases, V lost 5 bases, and 1 base had no gene match. The germline V gene encodes CDR1 SGHTA and CDR2 FQGTGA. V gene TRBV7-3 combines with J gene TRBJ1-2; 9 positions agree with TRBD1. The sequence derives from a man aged 30-40 years with active or convalescent COVID-19. Sample: peripheral blood. The CDR3 spells CASSRQGDGYTF. CDR3 sequence (DNA): TGTGCCAGCAGCCGACAGGGGGATGGCTACACCTTC.